These T cell receptor beta chains were read from a single sample in a study of cytomegalovirus exposure and HLA in healthy donors. Sequencing was performed with immunoSEQ multiplex PCR; in TCRdb, only in-frame clones are kept and a portion is missing. The sample has over 55,000 clones, about 84% seen once. The sequenced material came from PBMCs. The receptor set was obtained from a male donor in good health and CMV-seronegative. The CDR3 runs from the conserved cysteine through the conserved F or W. D genes are given only for firm matches. Size is omitted from some rows. Given values are once, few, many or a class for expanded clones.

D: NA; J: TRBJ1-2; size: NA; V: TRBV9; DNA: TGTGCCAGCAGCGTAGGAGTAGTAGCGGGCTATGGCTACACCTTC; CDR3: CASSVGVVAGYGYTF
D: NA; J: TRBJ1-5; size: few; V: TRBV4-3; DNA: TGCGCCAGCAGCCAAGACTTACAGGAGGGCCAGCCCCAGCATTTT; CDR3: CASSQDLQEGQPQHF
D: NA; J: TRBJ1-1; size: NA; V: TRBV15; DNA: TGTGCCACCAGCAGTATTCTCGCGGACACTGAAGCTTTCTTT; CDR3: CATSSILADTEAFF
D: TRBD2; J: TRBJ2-1; size: NA; V: TRBV4-1; DNA: TGCGCCAGCAGCCAAGATCCGCGGGGGGGAATGAGCTCCTACAATGAGCAGTTCTTC; CDR3: CASSQDPRGGMSSYNEQFF
D: NA; J: TRBJ1-5; size: NA; V: TRBV28; DNA: TGTGCCAGCACCTACAGTCCGGATCAGCCCCAGCATTTT; CDR3: CASTYSPDQPQHF
D: TRBD1; J: TRBJ2-1; size: NA; V: TRBV6-6; DNA: TGTGCCAGCAGCCCCGGGACAGGGTACAATGAGCAGTTCTTC; CDR3: CASSPGTGYNEQFF
D: TRBD2; J: TRBJ2-7; size: NA; V: TRBV5-4; DNA: TGTGCCAGCAGCGAAAAAAGCGGGGGGGTCTACGAGCAGTACTTC; CDR3: CASSEKSGGVYEQYF
D: NA; J: TRBJ2-7; size: NA; V: TRBV28; DNA: TGTGCCAGCAGTCCCGGAGGGAGCTTGCGGTACTTC; CDR3: CASSPGGSLRYF
D: NA; J: TRBJ2-7; size: NA; V: TRBV5-1; DNA: TGCGCCAGCAGCTCACAGTCCTACGAGCAGTACTTC; CDR3: CASSSQSYEQYF
D: TRBD1; J: TRBJ2-1; size: NA; V: TRBV5-6; DNA: TGTGCCAGCACCTTTGACAGGGTGAATGAGCAGTTCTTC; CDR3: CASTFDRVNEQFF
D: NA; J: TRBJ2-1; size: NA; V: TRBV9; DNA: TGTGCCAGCAGCGCTAGGGGGGGCATCTACAATGAGCAGTTCTTC; CDR3: CASSARGGIYNEQFF
D: NA; J: TRBJ2-7; size: NA; V: TRBV29-1; DNA: TGCAGCGTTGCGGAGGGGACTGAGAGCTCCTACGAGCAGTACTTC; CDR3: CSVAEGTESSYEQYF
D: NA; J: TRBJ1-2; size: NA; V: TRBV7-9; DNA: TGTGCCAGCAGCTTCATCGCGGATGGCTACACCTTC; CDR3: CASSFIADGYTF
D: TRBD2; J: TRBJ2-5; size: NA; V: TRBV4-3; DNA: TGCGCCAGCAGCCAAGGGAGCGGGGGCGGAGAGACCCAGTACTTC; CDR3: CASSQGSGGGETQYF
D: TRBD2; J: TRBJ2-3; size: NA; V: TRBV6-6; DNA: TGTGCCAGTAGTTTTGATGGCGGGGGGTTCGATACGCAGTATTTT; CDR3: CASSFDGGGFDTQYF
D: NA; J: TRBJ2-5; size: NA; V: TRBV11-1; DNA: TGTGCCAGCAGCTTTCCCACGGAAGAGACCCAGTACTTC; CDR3: CASSFPTEETQYF
D: TRBD1; J: TRBJ1-6; size: NA; V: TRBV5-1; DNA: TGCGCCACCCAGACAGGGGTAGGGTCACCCCTCCACTTT; CDR3: CATQTGVGSPLHF
D: NA; J: TRBJ1-1; size: NA; V: TRBV7-3; DNA: TGTGCCAGTGGCGGCGGCCGGAACACTGAAGCTTTCTTT; CDR3: CASGGGRNTEAFF
D: TRBD2; J: TRBJ2-2; size: NA; V: TRBV7-3; DNA: TGTGCCAGCAGCTTATCGGGGGGGCGTAGCACCGGGGAGCTGTTTTTT; CDR3: CASSLSGGRSTGELFF
D: TRBD1; J: TRBJ2-7; size: NA; V: TRBV30; DNA: TGTGCCTGGAGTTCCGGACAGGGGGCCTCCTTCTTC; CDR3: CAWSSGQGASFF
D: TRBD1; J: TRBJ1-3; size: NA; V: TRBV5-4; DNA: TGTGCCAGCAGCTTAAACAGGGGCTCTGGAAACACCATATATTTT; CDR3: CASSLNRGSGNTIYF
D: TRBD1; J: TRBJ2-4; size: once; V: TRBV11-2; DNA: TGTGCCAGCAGCTTAGATAGCAGGGGGCATCTAGCCAAAAACATTCAGTACTTC; CDR3: CASSLDSRGHLAKNIQYF
D: TRBD1; J: TRBJ1-2; size: NA; V: TRBV4-2; DNA: TGTGCCAGCGCGAGGACAGGGGTGCAAAGTAAGGGCTACACCTTC; CDR3: CASARTGVQSKGYTF
D: NA; J: TRBJ2-1; size: NA; V: TRBV18; DNA: TGTGCCAGCTCACCACAGGGGACAACCGACAATGAGCAGTTCTTC; CDR3: CASSPQGTTDNEQFF
D: NA; J: TRBJ1-1; size: NA; V: TRBV18; DNA: TGTGCCAGCTCCACCGAGGGGAACACTGAAGCTTTCTTT; CDR3: CASSTEGNTEAFF
D: TRBD1; J: TRBJ1-3; size: NA; V: TRBV19; DNA: TGTGCCAGTAGTGCAGGAACAGGGGAACATAACACCATATATTTT; CDR3: CASSAGTGEHNTIYF
D: NA; J: TRBJ2-7; size: NA; V: TRBV7-2; DNA: TGTGCCAGCAGCCCCGGACTGAATCCCTACGAGCAGTACTTC; CDR3: CASSPGLNPYEQYF
D: NA; J: TRBJ1-1; size: NA; V: TRBV9; DNA: TGTGCCAGCAGCGTATCCCAGGGGCTGAACGGGAACACTGAAGCTTTCTTT; CDR3: CASSVSQGLNGNTEAFF
D: TRBD1; J: TRBJ1-1; size: NA; V: TRBV10-3; DNA: TGTGCCATCAGCCCCGGGACAGGGGAGAACACTGAAGCTTTCTTT; CDR3: CAISPGTGENTEAFF
D: NA; J: TRBJ2-5; size: NA; V: TRBV6-5; DNA: TGTGCCAGCAGTTATGGCGTGGAGATACAAGAGACCCAGTACTTC; CDR3: CASSYGVEIQETQYF
D: TRBD1; J: TRBJ1-2; size: NA; V: TRBV4-2; DNA: TGTGCCAGCAGCCAAGACACTGCGCGACAGGGCGCCTATGGCTACACCTTC; CDR3: CASSQDTARQGAYGYTF
D: TRBD1; J: TRBJ2-1; size: NA; V: TRBV9; DNA: TGTGCCAGCAGCGCGAGCCCCGGGACAGGGGGCAGGGATGAGCAGTTCTTC; CDR3: CASSASPGTGGRDEQFF
D: NA; J: TRBJ2-7; size: NA; V: TRBV4-3; DNA: TGCGCCAGCAGCCAAGACCCCTTGTACTACGAGCAGTACTTC; CDR3: CASSQDPLYYEQYF
D: NA; J: TRBJ1-1; size: NA; V: TRBV6-6; DNA: TGTGCCAGCAGTTACTCGAGCACCAACACTGAAGCTTTCTTT; CDR3: CASSYSSTNTEAFF
D: TRBD1; J: TRBJ1-5; size: NA; V: TRBV25-1; DNA: TGTGCCAGCGGACCGACAGGGCTGAGCAATCAGCCCCAGCATTTT; CDR3: CASGPTGLSNQPQHF
D: TRBD2; J: TRBJ2-1; size: NA; V: TRBV5-1; DNA: TGCGCCAGCAGCCCCCCCTTAGCGGGGGATGAGCAGTTCTTC; CDR3: CASSPPLAGDEQFF
D: TRBD2; J: TRBJ2-7; size: NA; V: TRBV19; DNA: TGTGCCAGTAGTAGCGTAGCGGGAAGGCGCTCCTACGAGCAGTACTTC; CDR3: CASSSVAGRRSYEQYF
D: TRBD1; J: TRBJ1-1; size: NA; V: TRBV2; DNA: TGTGCCAGGGAGGGGGGACAGATGAACACTGAAGCTTTCTTT; CDR3: CAREGGQMNTEAFF
D: NA; J: TRBJ1-3; size: NA; V: TRBV19; DNA: TGTGCCAGTAGTATAATGGCAGGTGGAAACACCATATATTTT; CDR3: CASSIMAGGNTIYF
D: TRBD1; J: TRBJ1-4; size: NA; V: TRBV19; DNA: TGTGCCAGTAGTATTCGGACAGGGAGTAATGAAAAACTGTTTTTT; CDR3: CASSIRTGSNEKLFF
D: NA; J: TRBJ2-7; size: NA; V: TRBV6-5; DNA: TGTGCCAGCAGTCCCGTAGGGCAGGGGCGCAACGAGCAGTACTTC; CDR3: CASSPVGQGRNEQYF
D: TRBD1; J: TRBJ2-7; size: NA; V: TRBV19; DNA: TGTGCCAGTAGTACCGACAGGGATGGCGAGCAGTACTTC; CDR3: CASSTDRDGEQYF
D: NA; J: TRBJ1-6; size: NA; V: TRBV2; DNA: TGTGCCAGCAAGTACTCACAGGTGTCGCATCGTAATTCACCCCTCCACTTT; CDR3: CASKYSQVSHRNSPLHF
D: TRBD1; J: TRBJ1-4; size: NA; V: TRBV6-1; DNA: TGTGCCAGCAGTGACCCAGGGACAGCAACTAATGAAAAACTGTTTTTT; CDR3: CASSDPGTATNEKLFF
D: TRBD1; J: TRBJ2-2; size: NA; V: TRBV11-2; DNA: TGTGCCAGCAGCTCTCCCACTGACAGGGACGGTGACACCGGGGAGCTGTTTTTT; CDR3: CASSSPTDRDGDTGELFF
D: NA; J: TRBJ2-3; size: once; V: TRBV5-5; DNA: TGTGCCAGCAGCCTCCGGGGTAGGGGCACAGATACGCAGTATTTT; CDR3: CASSLRGRGTDTQYF
D: TRBD1; J: TRBJ1-1; size: NA; V: TRBV14; DNA: TGTGCCAGCAGCCCTTCCTTACAGGGGACTGAAGCTTTCTTT; CDR3: CASSPSLQGTEAFF
D: TRBD1; J: TRBJ1-3; size: NA; V: TRBV6-7; DNA: TGTGCCAGCAGTTACCCCCCGGACAGGGTTAGGGGAAACACCATATATTTT; CDR3: CASSYPPDRVRGNTIYF
D: TRBD2; J: TRBJ2-3; size: NA; V: TRBV6-1; DNA: TGTGCCAGCAGTGAATGGACTAGCATCCCAGATACGCAGTATTTT; CDR3: CASSEWTSIPDTQYF
D: NA; J: TRBJ1-1; size: once; V: TRBV19; DNA: TGTGCCAGTAGTATCTTCACTGAAGCTTTCTTT; CDR3: CASSIFTEAFF